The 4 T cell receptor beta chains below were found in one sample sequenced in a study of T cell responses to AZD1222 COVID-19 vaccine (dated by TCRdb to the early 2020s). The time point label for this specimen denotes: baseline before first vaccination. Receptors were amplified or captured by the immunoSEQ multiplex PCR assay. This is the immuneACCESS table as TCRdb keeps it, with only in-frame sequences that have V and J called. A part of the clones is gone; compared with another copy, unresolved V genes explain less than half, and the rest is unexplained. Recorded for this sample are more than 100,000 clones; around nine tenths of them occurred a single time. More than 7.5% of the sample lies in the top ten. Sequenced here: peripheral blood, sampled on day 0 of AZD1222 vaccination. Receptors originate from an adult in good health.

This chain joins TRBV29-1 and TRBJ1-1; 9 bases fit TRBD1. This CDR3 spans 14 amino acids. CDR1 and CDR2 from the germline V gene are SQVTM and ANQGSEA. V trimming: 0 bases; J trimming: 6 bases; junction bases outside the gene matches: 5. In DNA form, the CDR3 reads TGCAGCGTTGAAGAAGGGACAGGGCGGCCTGAAGCTTTCTTT. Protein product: CSVEEGTGRPEAFF.

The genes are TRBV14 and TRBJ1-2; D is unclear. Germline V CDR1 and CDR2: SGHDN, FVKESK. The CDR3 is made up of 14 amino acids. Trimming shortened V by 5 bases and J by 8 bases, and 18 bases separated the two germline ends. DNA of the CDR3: TGTGCCAGCAGCTTCGGACTTACGACGGTGGGCTACACCTTC. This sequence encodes CASSFGLTTVGYTF.

The CDR3 region has the DNA TGTGCCAGCAGTTCCCTGGCTGGGTGGGGAGCGGGGAATGTCTACGAGCAGTACTTC. This sequence encodes CASSSLAGWGAGNVYEQYF. The rearrangement links TRBV28 to TRBJ2-7; TRBD2 agrees at 7 bases. Trimming at V came to 4 bases and at J to 3 bases, leaving 21 bases not matched to a gene. Germline loops: CDR1 MDHEN, CDR2 SYDVKM. The CDR3 spans 19 residues.

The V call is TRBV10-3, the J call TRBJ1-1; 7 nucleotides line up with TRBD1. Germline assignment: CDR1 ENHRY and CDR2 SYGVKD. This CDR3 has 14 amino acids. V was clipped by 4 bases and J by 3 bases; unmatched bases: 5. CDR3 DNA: TGTGCCATCAGTGGGACAGGACGGGACACTGAAGCTTTCTTT. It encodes CAISGTGRDTEAFF.